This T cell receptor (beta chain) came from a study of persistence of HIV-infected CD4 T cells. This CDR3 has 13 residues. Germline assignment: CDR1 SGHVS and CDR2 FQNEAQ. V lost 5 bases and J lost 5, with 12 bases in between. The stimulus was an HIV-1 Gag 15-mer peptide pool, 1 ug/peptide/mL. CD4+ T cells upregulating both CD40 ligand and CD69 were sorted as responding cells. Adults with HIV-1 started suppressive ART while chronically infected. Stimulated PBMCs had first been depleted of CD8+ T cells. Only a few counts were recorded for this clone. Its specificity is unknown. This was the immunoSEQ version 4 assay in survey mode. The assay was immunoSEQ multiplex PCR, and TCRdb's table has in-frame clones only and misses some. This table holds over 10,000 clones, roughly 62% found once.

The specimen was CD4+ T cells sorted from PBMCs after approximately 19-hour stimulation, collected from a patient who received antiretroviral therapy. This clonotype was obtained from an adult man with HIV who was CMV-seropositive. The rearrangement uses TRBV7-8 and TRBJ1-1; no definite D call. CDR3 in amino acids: CASSLFSATEAFF. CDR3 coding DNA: TGTGCCAGCAGCCTTTTCTCGGCGACTGAAGCTTTCTTT.